The TCR beta chain described here comes from a study of blood T cell repertoires in COVID-19. The CDR3 is made up of 14 amino acids. Germline values: CDR1 SGHRS, CDR2 YFSETQ. Trimming took off 3 bases at V and 5 bases at J, with 14 bases between the two ends. The authors' processing: Using reference gene primer amplification, nucleated cell counts were estimated. Only in-frame clones appear in the TCRdb table, and some are missing; sequencing was by immunoSEQ multiplex PCR. The V and J calls and the clone size are those of that table, but D and trimming were determined from the DNA. The repertoire holds fewer than 250,000 clones, with 80% to 90% as singletons.

The receptor was derived from a man in his fifties or sixties with active or convalescent COVID-19. Source material: peripheral blood. The rearrangement joins TRBV5-1 to TRBJ1-1; D gene unclear. In DNA, the CDR3 is TGCGCCAGCAGCTCCTCTACACGGCGGACTGAAGCTTTCTTT. Protein: CASSSSTRRTEAFF. The full variable domain, completed using reference TRBV5-1 and TRBJ1-1, is KAGVTQTPRYLIKTRGQQVTLSCSPISGHRSVSWYQQTPGQGLQFLFEYFSETQRNKGNFPGRFSGRQFSNSRSEMNVSTLELGDSALYLCASSSSTRRTEAFFGQGTRLTVV.